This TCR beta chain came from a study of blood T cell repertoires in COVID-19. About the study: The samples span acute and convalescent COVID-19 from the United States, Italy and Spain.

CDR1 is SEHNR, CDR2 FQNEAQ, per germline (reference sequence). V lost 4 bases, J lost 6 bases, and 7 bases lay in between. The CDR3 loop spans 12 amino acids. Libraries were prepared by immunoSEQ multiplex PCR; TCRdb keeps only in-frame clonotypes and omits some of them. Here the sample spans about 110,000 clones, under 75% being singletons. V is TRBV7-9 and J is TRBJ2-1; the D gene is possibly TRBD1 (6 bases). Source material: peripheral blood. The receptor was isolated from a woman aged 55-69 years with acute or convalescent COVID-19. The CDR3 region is CASSSRGNEQFF. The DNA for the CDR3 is TGTGCCAGCAGCTCCAGGGGCAATGAGCAGTTCTTC.